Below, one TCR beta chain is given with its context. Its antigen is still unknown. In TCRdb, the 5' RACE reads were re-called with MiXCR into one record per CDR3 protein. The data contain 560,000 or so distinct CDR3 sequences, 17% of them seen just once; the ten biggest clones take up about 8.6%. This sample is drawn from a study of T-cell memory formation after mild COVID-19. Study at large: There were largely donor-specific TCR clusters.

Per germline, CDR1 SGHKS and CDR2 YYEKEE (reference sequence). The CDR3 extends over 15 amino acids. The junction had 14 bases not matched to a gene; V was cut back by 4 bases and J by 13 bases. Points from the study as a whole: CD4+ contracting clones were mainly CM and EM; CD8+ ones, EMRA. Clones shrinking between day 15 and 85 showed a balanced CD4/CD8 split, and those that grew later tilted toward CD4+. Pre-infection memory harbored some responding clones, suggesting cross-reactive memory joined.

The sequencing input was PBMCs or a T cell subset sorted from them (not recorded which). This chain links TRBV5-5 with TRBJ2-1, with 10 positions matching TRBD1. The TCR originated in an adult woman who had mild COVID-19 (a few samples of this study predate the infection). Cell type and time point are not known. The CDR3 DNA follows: TGTGCCAGCAGCCAGGGACAGGGGTTGCGCGGTGATCAGTTCTTC. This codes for CASSQGQGLRGDQFF.